Reported below is one T cell receptor (beta chain). It lacks a known antigen. Base quality data are lacking; no much larger clone is found one base away. At one collaborating source in Seattle, patients were enrolled during active infection and were followed longitudinally through the course of disease. Collaborating institutions collected whole blood in K2EDTA tubes following their own protocols. For TCRbeta analysis, collaborators shipped samples as frozen whole blood, isolated PBMCs, or DNA extracted from either of those sample types. V is pruned by 2 bases and J by 8 bases, leaving 5 bases of the junction without a gene match. According to the germline V gene, CDR1 reads SGHAT and CDR2 reads FQNNGV. The CDR3 spans 15 residues, from the cysteine through the phenylalanine. Only the CDR3 DNA is retained, 45 bases long and in frame from the first base. These data belong to a study of blood T cell repertoires in COVID-19 (dated by TCRdb to 2020 to 2021). Turning to the overall study: Samples covering the acute and convalescent phases of COVID-19 were provided by collaborators in the United States, Italy and Spain. The samples were drawn from two sources: the first 160 participants of the ongoing ImmuneRACE study, and fewer than 1,500 subjects contributed by 6 global collaborators. HLA class I and class II types, where available, came from metadata supplied by the sample provider rather than from assay-based typing. Subjects who had been exposed to COVID-19, were actively infected with it, or had recovered from it provided the deeply sampled blood TCRbeta repertoires that made up the dataset. The repertoires were released in a freely available public database intended as a resource for research on the immune response to SARS-CoV-2. The material from the prospective study consisted of cDNA or gDNA derived from T cells, B-cell-depleted T cells, or PBMCs. Sample metadata almost always included a de-identified subject ID, COVID-19 status, age in years and sex.

TCRbeta CDR3 regions were amplified from genomic DNA using the immunoSEQ Assay, a bias-controlled multiplex PCR. Processing in the source paper ran as follows. Within the assay, amplification of reference gene primers was used to estimate how many nucleated cells each sample contained. To quantify the absolute abundance of each unique TCRbeta CDR3 rearrangement, sequence reads were collapsed and filtered. Productive Simpson clonality was computed per sample as the square root of Simpson's diversity index over productive rearrangements. TCRdb retrieved this table from immuneACCESS and kept in-frame rearrangements only. Not all clones are present; in checked studies, unresolved V genes account for under half, and no reason is known for the remainder. V, J and clone size reflect that table, while D and trimming were determined from the DNA. Recorded for this sample are 290,000 or so clones; approximately 89% of them occurred a single time. The top ten clones comprise 2.2% of the sample.

Overall results and qualifications from the work: The amount of clinical and demographic metadata varied by source and participant and was provided uncurated.

The chain is assembled from TRBV11-2 and TRBJ1-4, with 10 bases aligning to TRBD1. The sequence was collected from a woman in her thirties with COVID-19, enrolled during active disease. The specimen sequenced was peripheral blood. The CDR3 reads as follows: CASSLWDRGKEKLFF. The nucleotides are TGTGCCAGCAGCTTATGGGACAGGGGAAAGGAAAAACTGTTTTTT.